These T cell receptor beta chains were read from a single sample in a study of T-cell reconstitution after alpha-beta-depleted transplantation in children. TCRdb reanalysed the PCR reads using MiXCR and keeps one entry per CDR3 protein. The table records 200,000 to 250,000 distinct CDR3 sequences, roughly a tenth of them present only once. Material: PBMCs, obtained before TCRalphabeta/CD19-depleted stem cell transplant. The receptors originated from a child less than two years old with acute myeloid leukemia, due to receive a stem cell transplant. Each CDR3 is given with its conserved first and last residue. Fields, in order: clone size, V gene, D gene, J gene, CDR3 DNA, CDR3 protein. The D gene is left open where the match is weak. Sizes are listed as once, few, many or a size class.

abundance: many; v_gene: TRBV7-6; d_gene: -; j_gene: TRBJ2-1; CDR3nt: TGTGCCAGCAGCTTAATTATGGCTAGCGTCGCAGGAAACAATGAGCAGTTCTTC; CDR3aa: CASSLIMASVAGNNEQFF
abundance: once; v_gene: TRBV10-3; d_gene: -; j_gene: TRBJ2-5; CDR3nt: TGTGCCACCGCTCGAGGTACGGGGTACCAAGAGACCCGGTACTTC; CDR3aa: CATARGTGYQETRYF
abundance: few; v_gene: TRBV20-1; d_gene: -; j_gene: TRBJ2-5; CDR3nt: TGCAGTGCCGGCCCAGAGACCCAGTACTTC; CDR3aa: CSAGPETQYF
abundance: few; v_gene: TRBV28; d_gene: TRBD2; j_gene: TRBJ2-2; CDR3nt: TGTGCCAGCAGCCCGAGCGGGAGGGCCGGCACCGGGGAGCTGTTTTTT; CDR3aa: CASSPSGRAGTGELFF
abundance: many; v_gene: TRBV24-1; d_gene: -; j_gene: TRBJ2-1; CDR3nt: TGTGCCACCAGTGATTCCCCGGACTCGGCCAATGAGCAGTTCTTC; CDR3aa: CATSDSPDSANEQFF
abundance: many; v_gene: TRBV30; d_gene: -; j_gene: TRBJ2-1; CDR3nt: TGTGCCTCCGGCCAACCTTATAGCTCCTACAATGAGCAGTTCTTC; CDR3aa: CASGQPYSSYNEQFF
abundance: many; v_gene: TRBV5-8; d_gene: TRBD1; j_gene: TRBJ1-2; CDR3nt: TGTGCCAGCAGGTTTGGGACAGCGGCCAACTATGGCTACACCTTC; CDR3aa: CASRFGTAANYGYTF
abundance: many; v_gene: TRBV20-1; d_gene: -; j_gene: TRBJ1-2; CDR3nt: TGCAGTGCTAGAGATCGCCAGAGCTACACCTTC; CDR3aa: CSARDRQSYTF
abundance: many; v_gene: TRBV11-2; d_gene: TRBD2; j_gene: TRBJ2-3; CDR3nt: TGTGCCAGCAGCCTCTACCCCGGACTAGCTTCAGATACGCAGTATTTT; CDR3aa: CASSLYPGLASDTQYF
abundance: many; v_gene: TRBV5-1; d_gene: -; j_gene: TRBJ1-5; CDR3nt: TGCGCCAGCAGCTTAGGGCCAGAGGGGAATCAGCCCCAGCATTTT; CDR3aa: CASSLGPEGNQPQHF
abundance: few; v_gene: TRBV19; d_gene: TRBD1; j_gene: TRBJ2-1; CDR3nt: TGTGCCAGTAGTATTGACGGGACAGCTTTTAATGAGCAGTTCTTC; CDR3aa: CASSIDGTAFNEQFF